A selection of T cell receptor beta chains follows, all from one sample in a study of blood T cell repertoires in COVID-19. TCRdb's copy holds only in-frame clones and misses some; the assay was immunoSEQ multiplex PCR. The sample carries 200,000 to 300,000 clones, 86% recorded once. The sample consisted of PBMCs or T cells enriched from blood (not recorded which). Receptors were obtained from a woman younger than 35 who had recovered from COVID-19. Each CDR3 is given with its conserved first and last residue. Fields, in order: D gene, J gene, clone size, V gene, CDR3 protein, CDR3 DNA. The D gene is left open where the match is weak. Size tells how often a clone was seen (once, few, many) or the class of an expanded clone, and some rows leave it out.

D: -
J: TRBJ2-1
size: few
V: TRBV10-3
CDR3: CAIKYSSTGSEQFF
DNA: TGTGCCATCAAATATTCGAGTACAGGGTCGGAGCAGTTCTTC

D: TRBD1
J: TRBJ1-2
size: -
V: TRBV25-1
CDR3: CASSESLGAGGYGYTF
DNA: TGTGCCAGCAGTGAATCATTAGGGGCAGGGGGCTATGGCTACACCTTC

D: TRBD1
J: TRBJ1-2
size: -
V: TRBV7-9
CDR3: CASSLTHGQGGYGYTF
DNA: TGTGCCAGCAGCCTCACCCACGGACAGGGAGGGTATGGCTACACCTTC

D: TRBD1
J: TRBJ1-2
size: -
V: TRBV6-5
CDR3: CASRSGQGMTYGYTF
DNA: TGTGCCAGCAGATCGGGACAGGGGATGACTTATGGCTACACCTTC

D: -
J: TRBJ2-7
size: -
V: TRBV14
CDR3: CASTSRQSSYEQYF
DNA: TGTGCCAGCACCTCGAGGCAAAGCTCCTACGAGCAGTACTTC

D: -
J: TRBJ1-5
size: -
V: TRBV29-1
CDR3: CSVADSRNQPQHF
DNA: TGCAGCGTTGCTGACAGCCGCAATCAGCCCCAGCATTTT

D: -
J: TRBJ2-5
size: -
V: TRBV19
CDR3: CASTPRGQPGSQETQYF
DNA: TGTGCCAGTACCCCGCGCGGGCAGCCCGGGTCCCAAGAGACCCAGTACTTC

D: TRBD1
J: TRBJ1-2
size: -
V: TRBV5-4
CDR3: CASSYDRVYGYTF
DNA: TGTGCCAGCAGCTACGACAGGGTCTATGGCTACACCTTC

D: -
J: TRBJ1-5
size: -
V: TRBV30
CDR3: CAWSPGYGQPQHF
DNA: TGTGCCTGGAGCCCAGGGTACGGTCAGCCCCAGCATTTT

D: -
J: TRBJ1-1
size: -
V: TRBV9
CDR3: CASSVVEGMNTEAFF
DNA: TGTGCCAGCAGCGTAGTGGAGGGGATGAACACTGAAGCTTTCTTT

D: -
J: TRBJ2-3
size: -
V: TRBV6-5
CDR3: CAISGGGTDTQYF
DNA: TGTGCCATCTCGGGGGGCGGCACAGATACGCAGTATTTT

D: TRBD1
J: TRBJ2-7
size: -
V: TRBV24-1
CDR3: CATSDWAGTGGNYEQYF
DNA: TGTGCCACCAGTGATTGGGCCGGGACAGGGGGTAACTACGAGCAGTACTTC

D: TRBD2
J: TRBJ2-5
size: -
V: TRBV2
CDR3: CASRGLAGATYQETQYF
DNA: TGTGCCAGCAGGGGACTAGCGGGGGCGACGTACCAAGAGACCCAGTACTTC

D: TRBD2
J: TRBJ2-3
size: -
V: TRBV7-2
CDR3: CASSYQRTSGQYF
DNA: TGTGCCAGCAGCTACCAACGGACTAGCGGGCAGTATTTT

D: TRBD2
J: TRBJ2-7
size: -
V: TRBV9
CDR3: CASSVGLAGAAYEQYF
DNA: TGTGCCAGCAGCGTCGGACTAGCGGGAGCCGCCTACGAGCAGTACTTC

D: -
J: TRBJ1-1
size: -
V: TRBV6-5
CDR3: CASSYSNGRGYTEAFF
DNA: TGTGCCAGCAGTTACTCGAATGGTAGGGGATACACTGAAGCTTTCTTT

D: TRBD1
J: TRBJ1-4
size: -
V: TRBV4-1
CDR3: CASSQGADRDYEKLFF
DNA: TGCGCCAGCAGCCAAGGAGCAGACAGGGATTACGAAAAACTGTTTTTT

D: -
J: TRBJ2-5
size: -
V: TRBV7-7
CDR3: CASSLGDWYNQETQYF
DNA: TGTGCCAGCAGCTTAGGCGACTGGTATAACCAAGAGACCCAGTACTTC

D: -
J: TRBJ1-3
size: -
V: TRBV5-6
CDR3: CASSLGIVQGVGNTIYF
DNA: TGTGCCAGCAGCTTGGGAATTGTACAGGGAGTAGGAAACACCATATATTTT

D: -
J: TRBJ2-1
size: -
V: TRBV29-1
CDR3: CSVEEEEVMGGLTGEQFF
DNA: TGCAGCGTTGAAGAGGAGGAGGTCATGGGGGGTCTAACGGGTGAGCAGTTCTTC

D: TRBD2
J: TRBJ2-7
size: many
V: TRBV6-2/TRBV6-3
CDR3: CASSYSTSAYEQYF
DNA: TGTGCCAGCAGTTACTCGACTAGCGCCTACGAGCAGTACTTC